Shown below are 2 T cell receptor beta chains from a single sample sequenced in a study of blood T cell repertoires in COVID-19. Measured with immunoSEQ multiplex PCR; TCRdb has only the in-frame clones, and not every one. The table lists 180,000 or so clones, roughly 83% of them singletons, with 10% to 15% in the top ten. Sequenced: PBMCs or T cells enriched from blood (not recorded which). The receptors here all came from an older woman who had recovered from COVID-19.

This chain connects TRBV10-3 to TRBJ1-2; TRBD1 matches at 9 bases. The germline V gene has CDR1 ENHRY and CDR2 SYGVKD. The CDR3 is 14 amino acids. V shed 6 bases and J 4 bases; nucleotides not matched to a gene: 6. CDR3 residues: CAISRDRESYGYTF. The CDR3 region has the DNA TGTGCCATCAGCCGGGACAGGGAAAGCTATGGCTACACCTTC.

This chain uses TRBV7-2 with TRBJ1-5; TRBD1 matches 7 bases. The CDR3 has 14 amino acids. The germline CDR1 and CDR2 sequences are SGHTA and FQGNSA. The V gene end was trimmed by 5 bases and the J gene end by 2 bases; junction bases not matched to a gene: 3. In DNA form, the CDR3 reads TGTGCCAGCAGCACGGGACAGCGCAATCAGCCCCAGCATTTT. It specifies CASSTGQRNQPQHF.